This is a list of T cell receptor beta chains from one sample in a study of technical replicates of blood from a handful of donors. Sequenced by immunoSEQ multiplex PCR; TCRdb stores in-frame clones only, minus some. The table has 85,000 or so clones, around 94% seen once. The sequencing sample was made of T cells isolated from PBMCs. These receptors were obtained from a human donor in good health. The CDR3 runs from the conserved cysteine through the conserved F or W. The order of the fields is J gene, clone size, V gene, D gene, CDR3 protein, CDR3 DNA. A D gene is named only where the DNA matches it firmly. A row's size may be missing; if present it is once, few, many or a size class.

TRBJ2-1 . TRBV5-1 . CASSYAHTGTRGDNEQFF TGCGCCAGCAGCTATGCTCACACCGGGACTCGAGGTGACAATGAGCAGTTCTTC
TRBJ2-1 . TRBV10-2 . CASRGSEAYNEQFF TGCGCCAGCAGAGGAAGTGAGGCGTACAATGAGCAGTTCTTC
TRBJ1-1 few TRBV6-1 . CASIARGTEAFF TGTGCCAGCATTGCGAGGGGGACTGAAGCTTTCTTT
TRBJ1-5 . TRBV4-1 TRBD1 CASSQDGTGGSNQPQHF TGCGCCAGCAGCCAAGATGGGACAGGGGGAAGCAATCAGCCCCAGCATTTT
TRBJ2-3 . TRBV5-1 . CASSLAGDTQYF TGCGCCAGCAGCTTGGCAGGAGATACGCAGTATTTT
TRBJ2-1 . TRBV4-1 . CASGHTANEQFF TGCGCCAGCGGGCATACCGCCAATGAGCAGTTCTTC
TRBJ2-1 . TRBV15 TRBD2 CATSLLAGLSSYNEQFF TGTGCCACCAGCCTACTAGCGGGACTAAGCTCCTACAATGAGCAGTTCTTC
TRBJ1-1 . TRBV30 . CAWRAGLGGRYTEAFF TGTGCCTGGAGGGCTGGGTTAGGGGGACGATACACTGAAGCTTTCTTT
TRBJ1-6 . TRBV5-6 . CASRLREAANSPLHF TGTGCCAGCAGGTTACGGGAAGCAGCAAATTCACCCCTCCACTTT
TRBJ2-1 . TRBV18 TRBD2 CASSPPTGGRANEQFF TGTGCCAGCTCACCACCGACTGGCGGGAGGGCCAATGAGCAGTTCTTC
TRBJ1-2 . TRBV5-1 . CASSLARGDYGYTF TGCGCCAGCAGCTTGGCTCGGGGGGACTATGGCTACACCTTC
TRBJ1-5 . TRBV6-1 . CASGVERNQPQHF TGCGCCAGCGGTGTGGAGCGCAATCAGCCCCAGCATTTT
TRBJ2-1 once TRBV7-7 . CASSPVLDSSYNEQFF TGTGCCAGCAGCCCGGTCTTGGACTCATCCTACAATGAGCAGTTCTTC
TRBJ2-1 . TRBV23-1 . CASTRRVAQYNEQFF TGCGCCAGCACCCGACGGGTAGCCCAATACAATGAGCAGTTCTTC
TRBJ1-5 . TRBV9 . CASSPWGDRNQPQHF TGTGCCAGCTCGCCGTGGGGGGATCGCAATCAGCCCCAGCATTTT
TRBJ1-1 . TRBV6-6 . CASSLPPGTTEAFF TGTGCCAGCAGCCTCCCCCCCGGGACAACTGAAGCTTTCTTT
TRBJ2-3 . TRBV7-2 TRBD2 CASSLVWDMAGDTDTQYF TGTGCCAGCAGCTTAGTCTGGGATATGGCGGGGGACACAGATACGCAGTATTTT
TRBJ2-5 . TRBV7-9 . CASSSPQGAETQYF TGTGCCAGCAGCTCCCCGCAGGGCGCCGAGACCCAGTACTTC
TRBJ2-7 . TRBV5-1 . CASSLKGATYF TGCGCCAGCAGCTTGAAAGGGGCTACCTATTTC
TRBJ1-1 . TRBV19 . CASNQGFTEAFF TGTGCCAGTAACCAGGGGTTCACTGAAGCTTTCTTT
TRBJ2-1 . TRBV5-1 . CASSLMWGAAYNEQFF TGCGCCAGCAGCTTGATGTGGGGAGCGGCTTACAATGAGCAGTTCTTC
TRBJ1-4 . TRBV7-8 TRBD1 CASRFTGATDEKLFF TGTGCCAGCAGATTTACAGGGGCGACTGATGAAAAACTGTTTTTT
TRBJ2-3 . TRBV5-4 . CASSPRLQRDTQYF TGTGCCAGCAGCCCGAGACTCCAGAGGGATACGCAGTATTTT
TRBJ2-3 once TRBV2 TRBD2 CASSGGGAIEDTQYF TGTGCCAGCAGCGGCGGGGGGGCCATTGAAGATACGCAGTATTTT
TRBJ1-1 . TRBV5-1 . CASSVAGSQHPEAFF TGCGCCAGCAGCGTGGCCGGGAGCCAACACCCTGAAGCTTTCTTT
TRBJ1-2 . TRBV6-5 TRBD1 CASSSDRGDGYTF TGTGCCAGCAGCTCGGACAGGGGGGATGGCTACACCTTC
TRBJ2-7 . TRBV27 TRBD2 CASSISSGRGEQYF TGTGCCAGCAGTATCTCTAGCGGGAGGGGTGAGCAGTACTTC
TRBJ1-1 . TRBV27 . CASSLYRRPHLNTEAFF TGTGCCAGCAGTTTATATAGGAGACCACACTTGAACACTGAAGCTTTCTTT
TRBJ2-5 few TRBV27 . CASRRGVDQYF TGTGCCAGCAGGCGAGGTGTGGACCAGTACTTC
TRBJ1-2 . TRBV6-5 . CASSYKADWVYGYTF TGTGCCAGCAGTTACAAGGCGGACTGGGTCTATGGCTACACCTTC
TRBJ1-5 . TRBV5-6 . CASSEGGARGSQHF TGTGCCAGCAGCGAGGGAGGGGCGCGTGGGTCCCAGCATTTT
TRBJ2-5 . TRBV7-2 TRBD2 CASSLQGSGRMATQYF TGTGCCAGCAGCCTACAGGGTAGCGGGAGGATGGCGACCCAGTACTTC
TRBJ2-7 . TRBV19 TRBD2 CASRLAGNYEQYF TGTGCCAGTAGGCTAGCGGGGAACTACGAGCAGTACTTC
TRBJ1-5 . TRBV7-9 . CASSLYSDQPQHF TGTGCCAGCAGCTTATACAGTGACCAGCCCCAGCATTTT
TRBJ2-3 . TRBV7-6 . CASSLAQDTQYF TGTGCCAGCAGCTTGGCCCAAGATACGCAGTATTTT
TRBJ1-2 . TRBV2 . CASSEALRTGSLYGYTF TGTGCCAGCAGTGAAGCGCTTCGGACTGGAAGTCTCTATGGCTACACCTTC
TRBJ2-1 once TRBV5-4 TRBD2 CASSLGSGGYNEQFF TGTGCCAGCAGCTTGGGGAGCGGGGGTTACAATGAGCAGTTCTTC
TRBJ2-3 . TRBV6-1 TRBD2 CASSGLTSGYTFTDTQYF TGTGCCAGCAGTGGGCTAACTAGCGGGTACACATTCACAGATACGCAGTATTTT
TRBJ2-3 . TRBV29-1 . CSQQGRASRTDTQYF TGCAGCCAACAGGGCAGGGCCTCTCGCACAGATACGCAGTATTTT
TRBJ2-7 . TRBV27 . CASSLYSGGSSYEQYF TGTGCCAGCAGTTTATATAGCGGAGGTTCCTCCTACGAGCAGTACTTC